This entry concerns a single T cell receptor (beta chain). The sample is drawn from a study of cytomegalovirus exposure and HLA in healthy donors. The primer mix had 60 Vbeta and 13 Jbeta primers. Only in-frame clones appear in the TCRdb table, and some are missing; sequencing was by immunoSEQ multiplex PCR. The repertoire has 150,000 to 200,000 clones, roughly 80% of them found once; the top ten carry approximately 3.4%. Trimming removed 5 bases at V and 6 bases at J, with 17 bases between. The germline CDR1 and CDR2 sequences are MDHEN and SYDVKM. The CDR3 consists of 15 residues. Sequencing input: PBMCs. The rearrangement links TRBV28 to TRBJ2-1; weak D call: TRBD1 (6 bases). This sequence originates from a female donor in good health and CMV-seronegative. CDR3 sequence: CASSSSWGRGNEQFF. The CDR3 DNA sequence: TGTGCCAGCAGTAGTTCATGGGGGCGCGGCAATGAGCAGTTCTTC.